The 16 T cell receptor beta chains below were found in one sample sequenced in a study of blood T cell repertoires in COVID-19. Data came from immunoSEQ multiplex PCR; TCRdb stores just in-frame clones and leaves some out. This sample has about 160,000 clones; about 89% occur once, and the top ten carry approximately 3%. The sequencing sample was made of peripheral blood. These receptor sequences come from a man between 60 and 75 years old with acute or convalescent COVID-19.

V is TRBV7-9 and J is TRBJ1-5; the match to TRBD1 covers 9 bases. Trimming at V came to 6 bases and at J to 3 bases, leaving 9 bases not matched to a gene. The germline V gene encodes CDR1 SEHNR and CDR2 FQNEAQ (reference sequence). This CDR3 comprises 16 residues. This chain's CDR3 is CASSPPGQGDNQPQHF. The DNA for the CDR3 is TGTGCCAGCAGTCCACCGGGACAGGGCGACAATCAGCCCCAGCATTTT.

CDR3 residues: CASSRDRNSGNTIYF. Written as DNA, the CDR3 is TGTGCCAGCAGCCGGGACAGAAACTCTGGAAACACCATATATTTT. This chain connects TRBV5-5 to TRBJ1-3, with 7 bases matching TRBD1. After removal of 4 bases from V and 0 bases from J, the junction contained 4 bases not matched to a gene. This CDR3 contains 15 residues. CDR1 and CDR2 from the germline V gene are SGHKS and YYEKEE (reference sequence).

Regarding this clone: This CDR3 is also generated by other DNA sequences in the sample. The chain employs TRBV5-1 and TRBJ1-1, with TRBD1 matching over 11 bases. With V trimmed by 4 bases and J by 1 base, 0 bases remained unmatched. Germline V gene sequence: CDR1 SGHRS, CDR2 YFSETQ. The CDR3 extends over 14 amino acids. The CDR3 DNA follows: TGCGCCAGCAGCGGACAGGGGGCGAACACTGAAGCTTTCTTT. The encoded protein is CASSGQGANTEAFF.

The chain combines TRBV18 with TRBJ2-1, with 9 positions matching TRBD2. V trimming: 5 bases; J trimming: 0 bases; junction bases outside the gene matches: 2. The germline gives CDR1 KGHSH, CDR2 LQKENI. CDR3 length equals 15 residues. The CDR3 loop reads CASSATSGSYNEQFF. CDR3 nucleotide sequence: TGTGCCAGCTCAGCGACTAGCGGCTCCTACAATGAGCAGTTCTTC.

The chain is built from TRBV12-3 or TRBV12-4 and TRBJ2-7; 7 nucleotides agree with TRBD1. The CDR3 contains 13 residues. After removal of 10 bases from V and 4 bases from J, the junction contained 10 bases not matched to a gene. The CDR3 sequence: CATSLARGYEQYF. CDR3 sequence (DNA): TGTGCCACCTCGTTAGCCAGGGGGTACGAGCAGTACTTC.

The V gene is TRBV5-1, the J gene TRBJ2-7, with D uncertain. Looked up from germline, CDR1 is SGHRS and CDR2 is YFSETQ. V lost 5 bases, J lost 2 bases, and 11 bases lay in between. The CDR3 loop spans 13 amino acids. DNA for the CDR3: TGCGCCAGCAGTGAGGTATCAGCCTACGAGCAGTACTTC. Translated: CASSEVSAYEQYF.

This chain links TRBV25-1 with TRBJ2-1, with 7 positions matching TRBD1. Trimming removed 4 bases from V and 7 bases from J; junction bases left unmatched: 10. This CDR3 has 15 amino acids. The V gene's germline CDR1 is MGHDK and CDR2 SYGVNS. The DNA for the CDR3 is TGTGCCAGCAGTGGGACCCTTGGGGGACAGAATGAGCAGTTCTTC. This sequence encodes CASSGTLGGQNEQFF.

This chain uses TRBV9 with TRBJ2-7; 9 nucleotides agree with TRBD1. Trimming took 4 bases from V and 5 from J; bases not matched to a gene: 7. Germline V CDR1 and CDR2: SGDLS, YYNGEE. The CDR3 length is 14 residues. CDR3 DNA sequence: TGTGCCAGCAGCACTACAGGGGGCTTGGACGAGCAGTACTTC. This translates into CASSTTGGLDEQYF.

In this sample, this clone turned up once. The genes are TRBV24-1 and TRBJ1-6; no clear D. V lost 7 bases and J 7 bases, leaving 16 bases between the germline ends. This CDR3 comprises 15 residues. Germline V lookup: CDR1 KGHDR, CDR2 SFDVKD. CDR3 region: CATRDSGPQNSPLHF. CDR3 nucleotides: TGTGCCACCAGGGACTCCGGGCCTCAAAATTCACCCCTCCACTTT.

This rearrangement joins TRBV19 to TRBJ1-1; maybe TRBD1 (6 bases). This CDR3 is 16 amino acids long. The V gene lost 5 bases and the J gene lost 5 bases, with 21 bases spanning the gap. Germline V lookup: CDR1 LNHDA, CDR2 SQIVND (reference sequence). The CDR3 DNA reads as TGTGCCAGTAGTTGGGTTGGGGGCAGGGGTGGGACTGAAGCTTTCTTT. Its translation is CASSWVGGRGGTEAFF.

The CDR3 region is CASSGTGVVGYTF. In nucleotides, the CDR3 is TGTGCCAGCAGCGGGACAGGTGTTGTAGGCTACACCTTC. This rearrangement joins TRBV12-3 or TRBV12-4 to TRBJ1-2, with TRBD1 matching over 8 bases. V was pared by 6 bases and J by 8 bases, with 8 bases of the junction left unmatched. The CDR3 covers 13 residues.

This clone was observed a few times. The V gene is TRBV19, the J gene TRBJ1-1; possible D gene TRBD1, 6 bases. Germline CDR1 reads LNHDA; CDR2 reads SQIVND (reference sequence). Deletions cut 0 bases from V and 4 bases from J, with 12 bases between. CDR3 length: 15 residues. The CDR3, as DNA: TGTGCCAGTAGTATAGAAACAGGGATGCCCACTGAAGCTTTCTTT. Translating gives CASSIETGMPTEAFF.

The rearrangement links TRBV15 to TRBJ1-4; 9 bases are a match to TRBD1. The CDR3 loop spans 13 amino acids. In germline, CDR1 is LNHNV, CDR2 YYDKDF (reference sequence). Trimming at V came to 8 bases and at J to 6 bases, leaving 4 bases not matched to a gene. Here the CDR3 reads CATSGTGHEKLFF. DNA for the CDR3: TGTGCCACCTCCGGGACAGGGCATGAAAAACTGTTTTTT.

This sequence joins TRBV12-3 or TRBV12-4 and TRBJ1-2; 9 positions match TRBD1. The CDR3 is 13 residues long. V trimming: 5 bases; J trimming: 6 bases; junction bases outside the gene matches: 4. The CDR3 DNA follows: TGTGCCAGCAGTACAGGGGGCGGGGATGGCTACACCTTC. Protein: CASSTGGGDGYTF.

The chain combines TRBV4-3 with TRBJ2-2; D is possibly TRBD1 (6 bases). The germline gives CDR1 LGHNA, CDR2 YSLEER. V was pared by 3 bases and J by 7 bases, with 9 bases between. The CDR3 is 13 amino acids. The CDR3 spells CASSQQGYGELFF. The CDR3 DNA follows: TGCGCCAGCAGCCAGCAGGGGTACGGGGAGCTGTTTTTT.

The genes are TRBV18 and TRBJ2-1, with D possibly matching TRBD1 (6 bases). The CDR3 is 16 residues long. Germline lookup yields CDR1 KGHSH and CDR2 LQKENI. V was cut by 1 base and J by 3 bases, with 13 bases left in between. In DNA, the CDR3 is TGTGCCAGCTCACCACTAAAGGGGGTATTCTACAATGAGCAGTTCTTC. The encoded protein is CASSPLKGVFYNEQFF.